Listed below are T cell receptor beta chains from one sample, sequenced in a study of CD8 T cells in ankylosing spondylitis. MiXCR was run by TCRdb on the 5' RACE reads, yielding one entry per CDR3 protein. The sample has around 480,000 distinct CDR3 sequences; roughly a sixth are singletons. The sequenced material came from blood, either unsorted or a sorted T cell fraction (not recorded which). The source is a male donor with ankylosing spondylitis. Each CDR3 is given with its conserved first and last residue. Fields, in order: D gene, J gene, clone size, V gene, CDR3 length, CDR3 DNA, CDR3 protein. A D gene is named only where the DNA matches it firmly. Clone size is not always given. Where it is, it says once, few, many or a class for expanded clones.

>-|TRBJ1-5|-|TRBV15|15
TGTGCCACCAGCAGAGATGTCAGAAACAATCAGCCCCAGCATTTT
CATSRDVRNNQPQHF
>TRBD2|TRBJ2-2|few|TRBV24-1|13
TGTGCCACCCGCCAGGGAGGGACCGGGGAGCTGTTTTTT
CATRQGGTGELFF
>-|TRBJ1-1|-|TRBV7-2|13
TGTGCCAGCAGCGCGATAGGGAACACTGAAGCTTTCTTT
CASSAIGNTEAFF
>-|TRBJ1-5|-|TRBV28|12
TGTGCCAGCAGTACTGAGGGTCAGCCCCAGCATTTT
CASSTEGQPQHF
>-|TRBJ1-3|few|TRBV12-3/TRBV12-4|13
TGTGCCAGCTTCTCGGGGGCTGGAAACACCATATATTTT
CASFSGAGNTIYF
>-|TRBJ1-1|-|TRBV14|16
TGTGCCAGCAGCCAAGCTGGAACAGGTTTTAACTCTGAAGCTTTCTTT
CASSQAGTGFNSEAFF
>-|TRBJ2-3|few|TRBV5-5|15
TGTGCCAGCAGCTGGAGGGACTCCTCCACAGATACGCAGTATTTT
CASSWRDSSTDTQYF
>TRBD1|TRBJ1-1|many|TRBV12-3/TRBV12-4|14
TGTGCCAGCAGTGTACAGGGGGCGAAGACTGAAGCTTTCTTT
CASSVQGAKTEAFF
>-|TRBJ1-5|few|TRBV4-1|16
TGCGCCAGCAGCCAAGATGCCAGGTCGAGCAATCAGCCCCAGCATTTT
CASSQDARSSNQPQHF
>-|TRBJ1-1|few|TRBV6-4|13
TGTGCCAGCTCCCCGGAGGTGAACACTGAAGCTTTCTTT
CASSPEVNTEAFF
>-|TRBJ2-7|-|TRBV2|14
TGTGCCAGCAGTGAGGCCAGTTTGGGGTCCGAGCAGTACTTC
CASSEASLGSEQYF
>TRBD2|TRBJ2-1|few|TRBV11-1|19
TGTGCCAGCAGCTTAGACAACTTCCCGGGACTAGCTCCCTACAATGAGCAGTTCTTC
CASSLDNFPGLAPYNEQFF
>-|TRBJ2-7|few|TRBV10-3|13
TGTGCCACCCAAGTTAGGCCTACCTACGAGCAGTACTTC
CATQVRPTYEQYF
>-|TRBJ1-1|few|TRBV6-5|14
TGTGCCAGCAGTTACGGGGGCACGAACACTGAAGCTTTCTTT
CASSYGGTNTEAFF
>TRBD2|TRBJ2-1|-|TRBV11-1|18
TGTGCCAGCAGCTTCGGGCAGGAGCTAGGCGGGAGTTACAATGAGCAGTTCTTC
CASSFGQELGGSYNEQFF
>-|TRBJ2-7|-|TRBV27|13
TGTGCCAGCAGTTTAAGATTAGGCCGCGAGCAGTACTTC
CASSLRLGREQYF
>-|TRBJ2-1|-|TRBV16|13
TGTGCCAGCAGCCAATCGGAGGGCCGCCGGCAGTTCTTC
CASSQSEGRRQFF
>-|TRBJ2-2|few|TRBV11-3|13
TGTGCCAGCAGCTTAGTTCGACTCGGGGAGCTGTTTTTT
CASSLVRLGELFF
>TRBD1|TRBJ1-3|once|TRBV12-3/TRBV12-4|16
TGTGCCAGCAGTTTAGCGGGACAGAGCTCTGGAAACACCATATATTTT
CASSLAGQSSGNTIYF
>-|TRBJ2-7|few|TRBV30|13
TGTGCCTGGAGTACCGGGGGCGGCTACGAGCAGTACTTC
CAWSTGGGYEQYF
>-|TRBJ2-1|many|TRBV3-1|13
TGTGCCAGCAGCCAAGATAGGGACAATGAGCAGTTCTTC
CASSQDRDNEQFF
>-|TRBJ2-7|-|TRBV12-3/TRBV12-4|15
TGTGCCAGCAGCCCTAGTCGGGCCGGCTCCTACGAGCAGTACTTC
CASSPSRAGSYEQYF
>TRBD2|TRBJ2-1|-|TRBV5-1|15
TGCGCCAGCAGCTTGGACGCTAGCGGGTACAATGAGCAGTTCTTC
CASSLDASGYNEQFF
>-|TRBJ1-3|few|TRBV6-1|15
TGTGCCAGCAGGTGGCAGAGAGACTCTGGAAACACCATATATTTT
CASRWQRDSGNTIYF
>-|TRBJ1-3|-|TRBV20-1|13
TGCAGTGCTAGAGGGGGGGCTGGAAACACCATATATTTT
CSARGGAGNTIYF
>-|TRBJ2-2|few|TRBV12-3/TRBV12-4|15
TGTGCCAGCAGTTTAGTAAGCTTCCAAACCGGGGAGCTGTTTTTT
CASSLVSFQTGELFF